The T cell receptor (beta chain) described here comes from a study of graft-versus-host responses after intestinal transplantation. Study-level findings and limits: Maximum circulating GvH clone levels tracked with early post-transplant HvG decreases.

Looked up from germline, CDR1 is LGHNA and CDR2 is YSLEER. The CDR3 has 13 residues. The ends were cut back, 10 bases at V and 4 bases at J, with 11 bases in the middle. Produced via immunoSEQ multiplex PCR; TCRdb's table is partial and in-frame only. The profile shows some 90,000 clones, roughly 90% of them singletons. This clone was picked up one time. The antigen remains unidentified. The sample in question was unstimulated CD8+ T cells sorted from spleen or lymph node cells, obtained before transplant. This chain links TRBV4-3 with TRBJ1-6; D is ambiguous. The TCR was taken from a human donor who was the organ donor for an intestinal transplant. The CDR3 nucleotides read TGCGCCACCAACGACGGGTATAATTCACCCCTCCACTTT. Its translation: CATNDGYNSPLHF.